This T cell receptor beta chain came from a study of neurological immune-mediated disorders. For the study at large: Secondary progressive cases numbered 3 among the roughly 35 multiple sclerosis patients, while the other 31 were relapsing-remitting. Whole-study results and caveats: None of the CDR3 amino acid sequences in expanded clones turned up in more than one subject, which points to private repertoires in all groups.

Between the trimmed V and J ends, which lost 7 bases and 1 base, there was a span of 14 bases. The CDR3 length is 14 residues. Germline lookup yields CDR1 SGHRS and CDR2 YFSETQ. Template-switch 5'RACE cDNA synthesis added a 10-nucleotide unique molecular identifier. TCRdb called the 5' RACE reads again in MiXCR, with one record for every CDR3 protein. This table holds some 83,000 distinct CDR3 sequences, 2.6% found once. This clonotype was detected ten times or more. What it binds is unknown. The chain is built from TRBV5-1 and TRBJ1-1; a possible D gene is TRBD1 (5 bases). The specimen sequenced was PBMCs. The sequence was collected from a woman in her twenties or thirties with multiple sclerosis. CDR3 residues: CASDTGTANTEAFF. CDR3 in DNA: TGCGCCAGCGATACCGGGACGGCGAACACTGAAGCTTTCTTT.